The 25 T cell receptor beta chains presented below share a single source sample, sequenced in a study of Tregs in tolerant kidney transplant recipients. Clones were read by immunoSEQ multiplex PCR, and TCRdb kept only the in-frame ones, dropping some. The sample yields under 95,000 clones, 91% seen once. The specimen was Tregs from blood, collected before the transplant. Receptor source: a human donor who received a combined kidney and bone marrow transplant.

The J gene is TRBJ2-1, the V gene TRBV30; D remains ambiguous. With 0 bases removed from V and 9 bases from J, the gap between germline ends came to 9 bases. CDR1 and CDR2 from the germline V gene are GTSNPN and SVGIG (reference sequence). The CDR3 consists of 12 residues. CDR3 sequence (DNA): TGTGCCTGGAGTGTAGGGCGGAGTGAGCAGTTCTTC. As protein: CAWSVGRSEQFF. Combining the CDR3 with reference TRBV30 and TRBJ2-1 gives the whole variable domain SQTIHQWPATLVQPVGSPLSLECTVEGTSNPNLYWYRQAAGRGLQLLFYSVGIGQISSEVPQNLSASRPQDRQFILSSKKLLLSDSGFYLCAWSVGRSEQFFGPGTRLTVL.

The chain couples TRBV28 to TRBJ1-1; 7 positions agree with TRBD1. J gave up 11 bases and V 6 bases, and 3 bases lay outside the gene matches. The germline CDR1 and CDR2 sequences are MDHEN and SYDVKM. This CDR3 is 10 amino acids long. CDR3 DNA: TGTGCCAGCAGAGGGACAGAGGCTTTCTTT. Protein product: CASRGTEAFF.

The CDR3 spells CASRPRTVNTEAFF. In DNA, the CDR3 is TGTGCCAGCCGACCAAGGACGGTGAACACTGAAGCTTTCTTT. The chain employs TRBV2 and TRBJ1-1; no clear D gene. Germline CDR1 reads SNHLY; CDR2 reads FYNNEI. CDR3 length: 14 amino acids. Trimming took 8 bases from V and 0 from J, leaving 13 bases between them. Full variable domain (rest looked up from reference TRBV2 and TRBJ1-1): EPEVTQTPSHQVTQMGQEVILRCVPISNHLYFYWYRQILGQKVEFLVSFYNNEISEKSEIFDDQFSVERPDGSNFTLKIRSTKLEDSAMYFCASRPRTVNTEAFFGQGTRLTVV.

The chain employs TRBV9 and TRBJ2-1, with TRBD2 matching 10 bases. CDR1 and CDR2 from the germline V gene are SGDLS and YYNGEE. This CDR3 is 15 amino acids long. With V trimmed by 4 bases and J by 7 bases, 8 bases remained unmatched. The CDR3 nucleotides read TGTGCCAGCAGCCGAACTAGCGGGAAGGCGAATGAGCAGTTCTTC. Amino acids: CASSRTSGKANEQFF. Looking up the rest from reference TRBV9 and TRBJ2-1 gives the full variable domain: DSGVTQTPKHLITATGQRVTLRCSPRSGDLSVYWYQQSLDQGLQFLIQYYNGEERAKGNILERFSAQQFPDLHSELNLSSLELGDSALYFCASSRTSGKANEQFFGPGTRLTVL.

The V and J genes are TRBV11-2 and TRBJ2-7, with D perhaps assigned TRBD1 or TRBD2 (5 bases each). The V gene's germline CDR1 is SGHAT and CDR2 FQNNGV. V was cut by 7 bases and J by 1 base, with 8 bases left in between. This CDR3 contains 12 residues. The chain's CDR3 is CASMGESYEQYF. The CDR3 DNA is TGTGCCAGCATGGGGGAATCCTACGAGCAGTACTTC.

This chain joins TRBV5-1 and TRBJ1-1; unclear D gene. CDR1 SGHRS and CDR2 YFSETQ come from the germline V gene. The V gene lost 0 bases and the J gene lost 0 bases, with 9 bases spanning the gap. The CDR3 sequence is 15 residues long. This CDR3 is CASSLVGGLNTEAFF. The CDR3 DNA is TGCGCCAGCAGCTTGGTAGGAGGTTTGAACACTGAAGCTTTCTTT.

The chain links TRBV10-3 to TRBJ2-5, with 9 bases fitting TRBD2. CDR1 is ENHRY, CDR2 SYGVKD, per germline. The CDR3 length is 15 residues. The V segment lost 5 bases and the J segment 5 bases; nucleotides outside the gene matches: 9. CDR3 region: CAISSSGSTVETQYF. CDR3 bases: TGTGCCATCAGTAGTAGCGGGAGTACAGTCGAGACCCAGTACTTC.

A single count supports this clone. J is TRBJ2-2 and V is TRBV7-2; D perhaps matches TRBD1 (5 bases). With 6 bases removed from V and 5 bases from J, the gap between germline ends came to 13 bases. Per the germline V gene, CDR1 is SGHTA and CDR2 is FQGNSA. This CDR3 spans 14 amino acids. The CDR3 here is CASSLHQGTGELFF. In nucleotides, the CDR3 is TGTGCCAGCAGTCTACACCAGGGAACCGGGGAGCTGTTTTTT.

In DNA, the CDR3 is TGCGCCAGCAGCTTTGAGCCTAGCGGGACGGCAGATACGCAGTATTTT. Residues: CASSFEPSGTADTQYF. The genes are TRBV5-1 and TRBJ2-3, with TRBD2 matching over 9 bases. Germline CDR1 reads SGHRS; CDR2 reads YFSETQ. This CDR3 comprises 16 residues. J was trimmed by 4 bases and V by 2 bases; bases with no gene match: 8.

The chain recombines TRBV9 with TRBJ1-1, with D perhaps TRBD1 (5 bases). Germline V gene lookup returns CDR1 SGDLS and CDR2 YYNGEE. This CDR3 is built from 13 residues. The V end was cut by 2 bases, the J end by 4 bases, with 9 bases between. CDR3 residues: CASSVSGTTEAFF. The CDR3 DNA reads as TGTGCCAGCAGCGTCTCAGGGACCACTGAAGCTTTCTTT.

J is TRBJ1-4 and V is TRBV7-2, with TRBD1 identical over 8 bases. Per germline, CDR1 SGHTA and CDR2 FQGNSA. After removal of 6 bases from V and 8 bases from J, the junction contained 8 bases not matched to a gene. The length of the CDR3 is 14 residues. In nucleotides, the CDR3 is TGTGCCAGCAGAGATACAGGGGGGGGAGAAAAACTGTTTTTT. Its protein product is CASRDTGGGEKLFF. The full variable domain, completed using reference TRBV7-2 and TRBJ1-4, is GAGVSQSPSNKVTEKGKDVELRCDPISGHTALYWYRQSLGQGLEFLIYFQGNSAPDKSGLPSDRFSAERTGGSVSTLTIQRTQQEDSAVYLCASRDTGGGEKLFFGSGTQLSVL.

The rearrangement joins TRBV2 to TRBJ2-5; the D gene is possibly TRBD2 (5 bases). CDR3 length: 14 residues. Germline CDR1 reads SNHLY; CDR2 reads FYNNEI. Between the trimmed V and J ends, which lost 6 bases and 2 bases, there was a span of 13 bases. This CDR3 reads CASSLLRGQETQYF. The CDR3 DNA reads as TGTGCCAGCAGCCTACTTCGGGGACAAGAGACCCAGTACTTC.

V usage is TRBV2 and J usage is TRBJ1-5; 9 bases align to TRBD1. The DNA end is a closer match to TRBJ2-3, so the J assignment may be wrong. This CDR3 has 14 residues. Germline assignment: CDR1 SNHLY and CDR2 FYNNEI. Here the CDR3 DNA reads TGTGCCAGCAGTGTAACAGGGGGCCTTCAGCCCCAGTATTTT. The encoded protein is CASSVTGGLQPQYF.

The chain recombines TRBV5-1 with TRBJ2-7, with a weak D call TRBD2 (6 bases). The CDR3 has 14 residues. Trimming took off 5 bases at V and 0 bases at J, with 12 bases between the two ends. Germline loops: CDR1 SGHRS, CDR2 YFSETQ. The chain's CDR3 is CASREGGSSYEQYF. CDR3 DNA sequence: TGCGCCAGCAGGGAGGGCGGTAGCTCCTACGAGCAGTACTTC.

This clone appeared a single time. The V gene is TRBV7-9, the J gene TRBJ1-5, with no clear D. Between the trimmed V and J ends, which lost 2 bases and 4 bases, there was a span of 3 bases. Per germline, CDR1 SEHNR and CDR2 FQNEAQ (reference sequence). The CDR3 runs 12 residues. CDR3 nucleotides: TGTGCCAGCAGCTTACCAAATCAGCCCCAGCATTTT. This gives the protein CASSLPNQPQHF.

This chain connects TRBV7-3 to TRBJ2-3; the D gene could be TRBD1 or TRBD2 (5 bases each). CDR1 is SGHTA and CDR2 is FQGTGA in the germline V gene. V dropped 3 bases and J dropped 5 bases, with 12 bases sitting between them. This CDR3 comprises 14 residues. The CDR3 bases are TGTGCCAGCAGCTTCGGGGCGCGAGGAGATACGCAGTATTTT. As protein: CASSFGARGDTQYF.

V gene TRBV6-1 combines with J gene TRBJ1-4; D unresolved. Germline V gene sequence: CDR1 MNHNS, CDR2 SASEGT. V lost 1 base to trimming and J lost 2 bases, with 5 bases between them. The length of the CDR3 is 14 residues. The CDR3 loop is CASSEGRTNEKLFF. In DNA, the CDR3 is TGTGCCAGCAGTGAAGGGCGGACTAATGAAAAACTGTTTTTT.

CDR3 DNA: TGTGCCAGCAGCCTGACTAGGGCAAATGAGCAGTTCTTC. It yields the protein CASSLTRANEQFF. The chain is built from TRBV11-3 and TRBJ2-1; D is possibly TRBD2 (6 bases). Germline loops: CDR1 SGHNT, CDR2 YENEEA. This CDR3 contains 13 residues. Trimming took 5 bases from V and 7 from J, leaving 12 bases between them.

The gene calls are TRBV11-2 and TRBJ2-5, with D unclear. The last part of the DNA fits TRBJ2-7 better; the J call may be wrong. CDR3 size: 14 residues. Germline values: CDR1 SGHAT, CDR2 FQNNGV. The CDR3 protein is CASSLPGSSYEQYF. The DNA for the CDR3 is TGTGCCAGCAGCTTACCGGGCAGCTCCTACGAGCAGTACTTC.

The rearrangement uses TRBV28 and TRBJ2-7, with TRBD2 matching 8 bases. The germline V gene encodes CDR1 MDHEN and CDR2 SYDVKM. CDR3 length equals 17 residues. The V gene end was trimmed by 3 bases and the J gene end by 2 bases; junction bases not matched to a gene: 12. The CDR3 nucleotides read TGTGCCAGCAGTTTCATGGGCGGGGGGACATTGACCTACGAGCAGTACTTC. It encodes CASSFMGGGTLTYEQYF.

This chain uses TRBV29-1 with TRBJ1-5; D unresolved. CDR3 size: 14 residues. V was cut by 4 bases and J by 2 bases, with 12 bases left in between. Germline V gene lookup returns CDR1 SQVTM and CDR2 ANQGSEA. The CDR3 region is CSVGSGSGNQPQHF. The CDR3 DNA sequence: TGCAGCGTTGGGTCCGGGTCTGGCAATCAGCCCCAGCATTTT.

The rearrangement links TRBV4-2 to TRBJ2-1; 9 bases agree with TRBD2. CDR3 length: 14 residues. The ends lost 4 bases at V and 9 bases at J; junction bases unmatched: 7. In germline, CDR1 is LGHNA, CDR2 YNFKEQ. CDR3 loop: CASSPVAGESEQFF. The CDR3 DNA reads as TGTGCCAGCAGCCCAGTAGCGGGAGAAAGTGAGCAGTTCTTC.

The rearrangement links TRBV19 to TRBJ2-3; 7 nucleotides agree with TRBD2. From germline, CDR1 is LNHDA and CDR2 SQIVND (reference sequence). This CDR3 contains 17 residues. The junction had 9 bases not matched to a gene; V was cut back by 3 bases and J by 0 bases. CDR3 region: CASSISSGSPSTDTQYF. CDR3 nucleotides: TGTGCCAGTAGTATCTCTAGCGGATCTCCTAGCACAGATACGCAGTATTTT.

V and J are TRBV6-1 and TRBJ1-4; possibly TRBD1 for D (5 bases). Germline lookup yields CDR1 MNHNS and CDR2 SASEGT. The CDR3 is made up of 17 amino acids. The V end was cut by 4 bases, the J end by 2 bases, with 17 bases between. The CDR3 region has the DNA TGTGCCAGCAGTGCACTCGACGACAGAGGCACTAATGAAAAACTGTTTTTT. Translating it yields CASSALDDRGTNEKLFF.

The rearrangement uses TRBV28 and TRBJ2-3, with 8 positions matching TRBD2. This CDR3 is built from 16 residues. The ends lost 4 bases at V and 2 bases at J; junction bases unmatched: 8. CDR1 MDHEN and CDR2 SYDVKM come from the germline V gene. For the CDR3, the DNA is TGTGCCAGCAGTTCGGGAGCGGGAGCCCCCACAGATACGCAGTATTTT. Translated: CASSSGAGAPTDTQYF. The whole variable domain, filled in from reference TRBV28 and TRBJ2-3, reads DVKVTQSSRYLVKRTGEKVFLECVQDMDHENMFWYRQDPGLGLRLIYFSYDVKMKEKGDIPEGYSVSREKKERFSLILESASTNQTSMYLCASSSGAGAPTDTQYFGPGTRLTVL.